This TCR beta chain was profiled in a study of CD8+ T cells in alopecia areata. Looking at the study overall: Administration of oral tofacitinib to treated patients was at 5 to 10 mg twice daily. The study's findings and limits: Elevated clonality characterized lesional scalp relative to normal scalp, particularly in alopecia totalis/universalis.

The germline V gene encodes CDR1 MGHRA and CDR2 YSYEKL. The CDR3 has 14 amino acids. J lost 4 bases, V lost 7 bases, and 5 bases had no gene match. It was from alopecia areata patients that lesional scalp punch biopsies and peripheral blood were collected. Extracted RNA was reverse transcribed into cDNA, the sequencing template. Profiled with immunoSEQ multiplex PCR; TCRdb holds only in-frame clones, not every one. The sample contains hundreds of thousands of clones, less than 80% of which appear only once. Concerning this clone itself: The antigen is unknown.

The material was CD4+ T cells sorted from blood, obtained at week 0. This chain links TRBV4-1 with TRBJ1-4; TRBD1 matches at 8 bases. This receptor was obtained from a human donor with alopecia areata. This CDR3 is CASNGQGRNEKLFF. As DNA, the CDR3 is TGCGCCAGCAATGGACAGGGCCGTAATGAAAAACTGTTTTTT.